The 9 T cell receptor beta chains listed next were all sequenced from one sample in a study of T cells in Graves' hyperthyroidism and ophthalmopathy. The investigators amplified TCR beta CDR3 regions from RNA transcripts. HTBI primers were used for first-round RT-PCR of the TCR CDR3. A single record per CDR3 protein comes from TCRdb applying MiXCR to the multiplex PCR reads. The sample yields hundreds of thousands of distinct CDR3 sequences, 18% seen once. The sequencing input was blood. These receptors were taken from a woman in her 50s with Graves' hyperthyroidism that later progressed to Graves' ophthalmopathy.

For this clonotype: A single base separates this from a much larger clone, so it may be a read error. This chain uses TRBV7-9 with TRBJ2-7; 8 bases map to TRBD2. This CDR3 region has 16 residues. Trimming removed 5 bases from V and 1 base from J; junction bases left unmatched: 10. Germline V gives CDR1 SEHNR, CDR2 FQNEAQ (reference sequence). The CDR3, as DNA: TGTGCCAGCAGCCGTACTAGCGGTCTCGATTCCTACGAGCAGTACTTC. Its protein product is CASSRTSGLDSYEQYF.

This clonotype was seen repeatedly, ten times or more. The chain uses TRBV20-1 and TRBJ2-5, with D perhaps TRBD2 (6 bases). V was shortened by 3 bases and J by 4 bases, with 21 bases between the two germline ends. Germline CDR1 DFQATT, CDR2 SNEGSKA (reference sequence). This CDR3 region has 16 residues. CDR3 nucleotides: TGCAGTGCTAGGGGACTGGCAATTGCGGCTCGAGAGACCCAGTACTTC. Translating it yields CSARGLAIAARETQYF.

The chain employs TRBV5-1 and TRBJ1-2; the match to TRBD1 covers 8 bases. The V and J ends lost 3 bases and 4 bases, in that order; junction bases with no gene match: 8. This CDR3 has 15 amino acids. CDR1 is SGHRS, CDR2 YFSETQ, per germline. This chain's CDR3 is CASSYSGTGSYGYTF. In nucleotides, the CDR3 is TGCGCCAGCAGCTACTCCGGGACAGGATCCTATGGCTACACCTTC.

The gene calls are TRBV10-3 and TRBJ2-3, with 7 bases aligning to TRBD1. This CDR3 contains 15 residues. CDR1 is ENHRY and CDR2 is SYGVKD in the germline V gene. The trim removed 3 bases at V and 2 bases at J, leaving 5 bases unmatched. The CDR3 is CAISEPGQNTDTQYF. The CDR3, as DNA: TGTGCCATCAGTGAACCGGGACAGAACACAGATACGCAGTATTTT.

This clonotype was seen more than once but under ten times. The rearrangement links TRBV10-1 to TRBJ1-5, with 11 bases fitting TRBD1. The CDR3 runs to 18 residues. J gave up 2 bases and V 0 bases, and 6 bases lay outside the gene matches. The germline V gene has CDR1 WNHNN and CDR2 SYGVQD (reference sequence). The CDR3 sequence is CASSESDRGRKGNQPQHF. DNA of the CDR3: TGCGCCAGCAGTGAGTCGGACAGGGGGCGCAAAGGCAATCAGCCCCAGCATTTT.

The rearrangement uses TRBV9 and TRBJ1-2; D ambiguous. V was shortened by 0 bases and J by 2 bases, with 8 bases between the two germline ends. CDR1 is SGDLS and CDR2 is YYNGEE in the germline V gene. The CDR3 is 14 amino acids. CDR3 in DNA: TGTGCCAGCAGCGTAGATACACGGAACTATGGCTACACCTTC. Amino acids: CASSVDTRNYGYTF.

The chain combines TRBV7-9 with TRBJ2-3, with 7 bases that match TRBD2. Germline V gives CDR1 SEHNR, CDR2 FQNEAQ (reference sequence). CDR3 length equals 15 residues. V lost 4 bases, J lost 1 base, and 5 bases stayed unmatched. The CDR3 spells CASSSRLARTDTQYF. CDR3 DNA: TGTGCCAGCAGCTCCAGACTAGCCCGCACAGATACGCAGTATTTT. The complete variable domain, with remaining parts taken from reference TRBV7-9 and TRBJ2-3, reads DTGVSQNPRHKITKRGQNVTFRCDPISEHNRLYWYRQTLGQGPEFLTYFQNEAQLEKSRLLSDRFSAERPKGSFSTLEIQRTEQGDSAMYLCASSSRLARTDTQYFGPGTRLTVL.

In the case of this clonotype: A clone one base away is much larger, so this may be a read error. This chain joins TRBV20-1 and TRBJ2-3, with 9 bases aligning to TRBD1. V shed 2 bases and J 8 bases; nucleotides not matched to a gene: 8. The CDR3 is 14 residues long. CDR1 and CDR2 from the germline V gene are DFQATT and SNEGSKA (reference sequence). The DNA of the CDR3 is TGCAGTGCTAGACTACAGGGGGCGACGGGTACGCAGTATTTT. Its translation is CSARLQGATGTQYF.

This clonotype occurred many times. The chain joins TRBV11-2 to TRBJ1-6; the D is unclear. The CDR3 sequence is 15 residues long. Trimming cost V 3 bases and J 5 bases, with 11 bases left between them. Germline lookup yields CDR1 SGHAT and CDR2 FQNNGV. The CDR3 region has the DNA TGTGCCAGCAGCTTCAGAGGGTTTGATAATTCACCCCTCCACTTT. It yields the protein CASSFRGFDNSPLHF. The variable domain in full, completed from reference TRBV11-2 and TRBJ1-6, reads EAGVAQSPRYKIIEKRQSVAFWCNPISGHATLYWYQQILGQGPKLLIQFQNNGVVDDSQLPKDRFSAERLKGVDSTLKIQPAKLEDSAVYLCASSFRGFDNSPLHFGNGTRLTVT.